This entry describes one T cell receptor (beta chain). The sample belongs to a study of blood T cell repertoires in COVID-19. This CDR3 is built from 15 residues. Deletions cut 4 bases from V and 2 bases from J, with 8 bases between. CDR1 and CDR2 from the germline V gene are KGHDR and SFDVKD. Libraries were prepared by immunoSEQ multiplex PCR; TCRdb keeps only in-frame clonotypes and omits some of them. Here the sample spans some 150,000 clones, about 89% being singletons. The sequencing sample was made of peripheral blood. This receptor was obtained from a man between 65 and 79 years old with acute or convalescent COVID-19. The chain uses TRBV24-1 and TRBJ2-6, with D possibly being TRBD1 (6 bases). The CDR3, as DNA: TGTGCCACCAGTGACCGGACAGCTGGGGCCAACGTCCTGACTTTC. It codes for CATSDRTAGANVLTF.